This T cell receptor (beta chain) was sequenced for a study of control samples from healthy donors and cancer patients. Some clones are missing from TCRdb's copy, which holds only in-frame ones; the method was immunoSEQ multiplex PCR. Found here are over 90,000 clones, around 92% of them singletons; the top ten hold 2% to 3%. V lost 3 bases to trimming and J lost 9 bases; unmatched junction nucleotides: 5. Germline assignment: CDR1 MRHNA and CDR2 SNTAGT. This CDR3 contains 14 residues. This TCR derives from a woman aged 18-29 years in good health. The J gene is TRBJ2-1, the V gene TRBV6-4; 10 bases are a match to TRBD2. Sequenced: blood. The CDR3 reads CASSDPSGGSEQFF. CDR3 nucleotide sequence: TGTGCCAGCAGTGATCCTAGCGGGGGTTCTGAGCAGTTCTTC.